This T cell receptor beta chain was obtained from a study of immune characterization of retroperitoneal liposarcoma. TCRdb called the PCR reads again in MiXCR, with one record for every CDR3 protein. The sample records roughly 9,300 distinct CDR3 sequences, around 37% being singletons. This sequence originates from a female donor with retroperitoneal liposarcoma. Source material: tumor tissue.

Here the CDR3 reads CASSQDRFGAQYF. The CDR3, as DNA: TGCGCCAGCAGTCAGGACAGGTTCGGGGCCCAGTACTTC. V gene TRBV10-1 combines with J gene TRBJ2-5, with TRBD1 matching over 7 bases. V shed 5 bases and J 9 bases; nucleotides not matched to a gene: 9. The CDR3 sequence is 13 residues long. Germline-derived CDR1 and CDR2 are WNHNN and SYGVQD (reference sequence).